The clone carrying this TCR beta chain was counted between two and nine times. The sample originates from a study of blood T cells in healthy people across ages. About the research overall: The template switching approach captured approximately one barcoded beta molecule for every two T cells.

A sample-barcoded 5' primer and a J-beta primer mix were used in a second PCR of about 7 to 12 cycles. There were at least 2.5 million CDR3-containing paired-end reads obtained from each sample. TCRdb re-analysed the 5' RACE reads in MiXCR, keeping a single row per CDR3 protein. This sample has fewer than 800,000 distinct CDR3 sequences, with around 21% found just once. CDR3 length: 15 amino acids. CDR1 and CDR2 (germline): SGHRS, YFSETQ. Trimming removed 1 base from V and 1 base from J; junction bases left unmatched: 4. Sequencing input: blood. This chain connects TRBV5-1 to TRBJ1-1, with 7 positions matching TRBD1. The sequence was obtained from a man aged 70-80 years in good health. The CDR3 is CASSLPGQRNTEAFF. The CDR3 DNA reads TGCGCCAGCAGCTTGCCGGGACAGAGGAACACTGAAGCTTTCTTT.